One sample yielded the 2 T cell receptor beta chains listed below, sequenced in a study of blood T cell repertoires in COVID-19. Libraries were prepared by immunoSEQ multiplex PCR; TCRdb keeps only in-frame clonotypes and omits some of them. The sample carries 200,000 to 250,000 clones, 86% recorded once. The source material was peripheral blood. These receptors all stem from a man older than 75 with acute or convalescent COVID-19.

This rearrangement joins TRBV24-1 to TRBJ2-2, with a tentative D call TRBD1 (6 bases). The CDR3 consists of 16 residues. V shed 0 bases and J shed 1 base, with 8 bases lying between them. Germline loops: CDR1 KGHDR, CDR2 SFDVKD. As DNA, the CDR3 is TGTGCCACCAGTGATTTGGGCAGGGGGAACACCGGGGAGCTGTTTTTT. This translates into CATSDLGRGNTGELFF.

The V and J genes are TRBV11-2 and TRBJ2-1; maybe TRBD1 (6 bases). Deletions cut 5 bases from V and 0 bases from J, with 8 bases between. There are 14 residues in the CDR3. CDR1 and CDR2 from the germline V gene are SGHAT and FQNNGV. The CDR3 is CASSGQPSYNEQFF. The DNA for the CDR3 is TGTGCCAGCAGCGGACAGCCCTCCTACAATGAGCAGTTCTTC.